This paragraph covers one T cell receptor beta chain sequence. The data are from a study of blood T cell repertoires in COVID-19. As for the study in general: Material from acute and convalescent COVID-19 was sourced from the United States, Italy and Spain.

Everyone who took part was about 18 to 89 years old, and they came from about two dozen US areas. Clinical histories supplied by participants themselves formed the basis of cohort assignment. Original analysis: Cell counts per sample came from amplifying reference gene primers. Clones were read by immunoSEQ multiplex PCR, and TCRdb kept only the in-frame ones, dropping some. That table furnishes V, J and clone size, whereas the DNA furnished D and trimming. The data contain 200,000 to 250,000 clones, nearly 90% of them seen just once; the ten biggest clones take up approximately 10%. This TCR derives from a man aged 30 to 45 who had recovered from COVID-19. The sample consisted of PBMCs or T cells enriched from blood (not recorded which).

As DNA, the CDR3 is TGTGCCACCAGCGAGGGAAGGAATCAGCCCCAGCATTTT. Its protein is CATSEGRNQPQHF. The rearrangement uses TRBV15 and TRBJ1-5; D gene uncertain. The CDR3 covers 13 residues. Trimming cost V 5 bases and J 4 bases, with 9 bases left between them. Germline assignment: CDR1 LNHNV and CDR2 YYDKDF (reference sequence).